This T cell receptor (beta chain) was found in a study of T cells in women clearing cervical HPV infection. Study information: Controls were women whose single incident HPV16 infection cleared within 12 months without precancer or cancer. Case blood was drawn when the lesion was first found; control blood after infection became undetectable. Study-wide results and caveats: Repertoire richness, not evenness, was significantly elevated in CIN3+ cases versus controls. T-cell numbers per sample were unknown and may explain richness differences.

On this clone itself: Its antigen is still unknown.

Sequencing was performed with immunoSEQ multiplex PCR; in TCRdb, only in-frame clones are kept and a portion is missing. The listing contains over 45,000 clones. The clonotype originates from a woman aged 18 to 75 with a cervical HPV16 infection that either progressed to CIN3+ or cleared (not recorded which). Sequenced input: blood buffy coat.

This chain's CDR3 is CASSSYSGGYTF. CDR3 DNA (partial): TGTGCCAGCAGCTCGTACTCGGGGGGC. The V call is TRBV5-4, the J call TRBJ1-2; unclear D gene. Read sequence stops 3 residues before the CDR3 end, and the germline J gene provides the missing end. There are 12 residues in the CDR3. Germline assignment: CDR1 SGHNT and CDR2 YYREEE (reference sequence).